This T cell receptor (beta chain) was sequenced for a study of tumor-infiltrating lymphocytes in primary liver carcinoma. General observations from the study: The 250 largest clones made up significantly more of tumor than blood repertoires (p = 0.039).

Germline CDR1 is SGHAT and CDR2 is FQNNGV. The CDR3 is 15 amino acids. For this clonotype: What it recognizes is unknown. The junction does not match germline at one end; this may be a read error.

Unsorted bulk tissue (about 19-33 mg) underwent RNA and DNA co-extraction. Researchers generated TCR beta cDNA from about 500 ng of total RNA, relying on a constant-region primer. Investigators got TCR beta libraries out of three nested multiplex PCR rounds, done with slightly modified ARM-PCR. The first two PCR rounds, approximately 10 cycles each, used TRBV1-TRBV30 forward primers and a C-beta reverse primer. One entry per CDR3 protein results from TCRdb running MiXCR on the multiplex PCR reads. The sample yields tens of thousands of distinct CDR3 sequences, around 79% seen once. The sample consisted of liver tumor tissue from sampling region 3. Subset defined: tumor region T3, left-lateral pole. This sequence was found in a man aged 40-55 years with primary liver carcinoma and hepatitis B virus infection. This chain connects TRBV11-2 to TRBJ2-3, with 8 bases fitting TRBD2. CDR3: CASSLTSESTDTQYF. The CDR3 DNA reads as TGTGCCAGCAGCTTGACTAGCGAGAGCACAGATACGCAATATTTT.